The source of this T cell receptor (beta chain) is a study of cytomegalovirus exposure and HLA in healthy donors. Study as a whole: Unique TCRs numbering some 93 million, obtained from HLA-typed donors, made up an early data release. When 350 to 500 donors were genotyped, approximately 81% of them were found to fall in the Caucasian-associated ancestry cluster. Study-wide points: In a later analysis, specific HLA alleles were associated with approximately 17,000 TCR beta sequences at a 0.05 false discovery rate.

Amplification used 60 Vbeta primers and 13 Jbeta primers. Original processing methods: In a later analysis, some 80 million unique TCR beta chains included roughly 11 million shared by two or more donors. The repertoire was sequenced with immunoSEQ multiplex PCR; TCRdb's copy has only in-frame clones and lacks some. Clone size and the V and J calls come from that table; the DNA yielded D and trimming. This repertoire shows roughly 140,000 clones, around 66% found once; its top ten account for 3%. Concerning this clone: Its antigen remains unidentified.

Germline V gene sequence: CDR1 WNHNN, CDR2 SYGVQD (reference sequence). The CDR3 is made up of 14 amino acids. V lost 5 bases, J lost 10 bases, and 18 bases lay in between. V usage is TRBV10-1 and J usage is TRBJ2-1; possibly TRBD1 for D (7 bases). What was sequenced was PBMCs. This TCR derives from a young woman in good health and CMV-seropositive. DNA for the CDR3: TGCGCCAGCAGTCCAGGGGGAGCGCGGGGCGAGCAGTTCTTC. It is translated as CASSPGGARGEQFF.